Listed here are 26 T cell receptor beta chains from one sample, sequenced in a study of blood T cells in healthy people across ages. A J-beta primer mix and a sample-barcoded 5' primer were used in a second PCR of about 7 to 12 cycles. TCRdb passed the 5' RACE reads through MiXCR, listing each CDR3 protein once. The table shows nearly 800,000 distinct CDR3 sequences, with about 61% occurring only once. Material for sequencing was blood. Receptors were obtained from a man between 35 and 55 years old in good health.

This sequence joins TRBV9 and TRBJ2-3; TRBD2 agrees at 11 bases. The length of the CDR3 is 14 residues. V was pared by 5 bases and J by 5 bases, with 4 bases of the junction left unmatched. Germline loops: CDR1 SGDLS, CDR2 YYNGEE. Written as DNA, the CDR3 is TGTGCCAGCAGAACGGGGACTAGCGGAGATACGCAGTATTTT. It translates to CASRTGTSGDTQYF.

This chain joins TRBV29-1 and TRBJ1-2; D is possibly TRBD1 (6 bases). Germline V gene lookup returns CDR1 SQVTM and CDR2 ANQGSEA. V gave up 4 bases and J gave up 4 bases, with 13 bases separating them. The CDR3 sequence is 13 residues long. The CDR3 is CSVGQGLAYGYTF. The CDR3 region has the DNA TGCAGCGTTGGCCAGGGGCTGGCCTATGGCTACACCTTC.

This clonotype was seen more than once but under ten times. This chain links TRBV11-1 with TRBJ1-2; tentatively, D is TRBD1 (6 bases). The CDR3 is made up of 15 amino acids. Per germline, CDR1 SGHAT and CDR2 FQDESV (reference sequence). The ends were cut back, 4 bases at V and 4 bases at J, with 16 bases in the middle. CDR3 amino acids: CASSSGQIQPYGYTF. CDR3 sequence (DNA): TGTGCCAGCAGCTCAGGACAGATACAACCCTATGGCTACACCTTC.

This chain connects TRBV7-9 to TRBJ1-1, with 8 bases identical to TRBD1. There are 14 residues in the CDR3. Germline loops: CDR1 SEHNR, CDR2 FQNEAQ (reference sequence). Trimming cost V 6 bases and J 1 base; bases outside gene matches: 4. CDR3 residues: CASRGTGPNTEAFF. The CDR3 bases are TGTGCCAGCAGGGGGACAGGACCGAACACTGAAGCTTTCTTT. The whole variable domain, filled in from reference TRBV7-9 and TRBJ1-1, reads DTGVSQNPRHKITKRGQNVTFRCDPISEHNRLYWYRQTLGQGPEFLTYFQNEAQLEKSRLLSDRFSAERPKGSFSTLEIQRTEQGDSAMYLCASRGTGPNTEAFFGQGTRLTVV.

This clonotype was seen a handful of times. The chain joins TRBV7-6 to TRBJ2-2; 8 bases agree with TRBD2. Trimming at V came to 1 base and at J to 6 bases, leaving 7 bases not matched to a gene. This CDR3 contains 16 residues. CDR1 SGHVS and CDR2 FNYEAQ come from the germline V gene. CDR3 sequence: CASSLVSGRGPGELFF. The CDR3, as DNA: TGTGCCAGCAGCTTAGTAAGCGGGAGAGGGCCCGGGGAGCTGTTTTTT.

This chain joins TRBV24-1 and TRBJ1-2; tentative D call: TRBD1 (6 bases). Trimming cost V 3 bases and J 3 bases, with 13 bases left between them. Germline V gene lookup returns CDR1 KGHDR and CDR2 SFDVKD. The CDR3 has 15 amino acids. CDR3 nucleotide sequence: TGTGCCACCAGTGATCATACAGGGAGTGACTATGGCTACACCTTC. It encodes CATSDHTGSDYGYTF.

Of note for this clonotype: The junction departs from the called germline gene at one end, perhaps through a read error. This chain uses TRBV4-3 with TRBJ2-7; maybe TRBD1 (6 bases). The germline CDR1 and CDR2 sequences are LGHNA and YSLEER. The CDR3 runs 15 residues. The CDR3 nucleotides read TGCGCCAGCAGCCAGAACAGGGCACCTATCTACGGGCAGTACTTC. Residues: CASSQNRAPIYGQYF.

This clonotype was seen a few times. The chain has TRBV20-1 and TRBJ2-4, with D hard to call. Trimming removed 3 bases from V and 2 bases from J, with 8 bases in between. The CDR3 loop spans 13 amino acids. Germline V CDR1 and CDR2: DFQATT, SNEGSKA (reference sequence). The CDR3: CSASSGTKNIQYF. Here the CDR3 DNA reads TGCAGTGCTAGTTCGGGTACCAAAAACATTCAGTACTTC.

This rearrangement joins TRBV28 to TRBJ1-1; D perhaps matches TRBD1 (6 bases). CDR1 is MDHEN, CDR2 SYDVKM, per germline. The CDR3 contains 13 residues. Trimming removed 6 bases from V and 2 bases from J, with 10 bases in between. The CDR3 here is CASRRQANTEAFF. CDR3 nucleotide sequence: TGTGCCAGCAGACGACAGGCAAACACTGAAGCTTTCTTT.

The rearrangement joins TRBV6-1 to TRBJ2-7; TRBD1 agrees at 9 bases. With V trimmed by 2 bases and J by 2 bases, 7 bases remained unmatched. The CDR3 sequence is 16 residues long. Per germline, CDR1 MNHNS and CDR2 SASEGT. The CDR3 DNA follows: TGTGCCAGCAGTGAACCGGGACAGGGTGGCACCTACGAGCAGTACTTC. Protein product: CASSEPGQGGTYEQYF.

V usage is TRBV11-3 and J usage is TRBJ2-1, with a weak D call TRBD1 (5 bases). The J call could be wrong; TRBJ2-7 is a better fit for the DNA end. This CDR3 region has 15 residues. In germline, CDR1 is SGHNT, CDR2 YENEEA. The CDR3 protein is CASSLRGQRYNEQYF. CDR3 in DNA: TGTGCCAGCAGCTTAAGGGGCCAACGCTACAATGAGCAGTACTTC.

CDR3 coding DNA: TGCAGTGCTCCCCGCTTGGCGGGGGTTTCGTACGAGCAGTACTTC. Its translation is CSAPRLAGVSYEQYF. This rearrangement joins TRBV20-1 to TRBJ2-7, with 7 bases lining up with TRBD2. Unmatched junction bases numbered 14, after V lost 5 bases and J lost 4 bases. Germline V gene sequence: CDR1 DFQATT, CDR2 SNEGSKA (reference sequence). The CDR3 extends over 15 amino acids.

This clonotype was seen a few times. V gene TRBV9 combines with J gene TRBJ1-2; D is undetermined. The V end lost 0 bases, the J end lost 1 base, and 10 bases lay between the germline ends. Per germline, CDR1 SGDLS and CDR2 YYNGEE. The CDR3 loop spans 15 amino acids. The CDR3 loop is CASSVGGNVNYGYTF. CDR3 coding DNA: TGTGCCAGCAGCGTAGGAGGGAACGTTAACTATGGCTACACCTTC.

This clonotype was recorded a few times. The chain recombines TRBV6-2 or TRBV6-3 with TRBJ1-6, with a weak D call TRBD1 (5 bases). Per the germline V gene, CDR1 is MNHEY and CDR2 is SVGEGT. The CDR3 sequence is 16 residues long. The V and J ends lost 8 bases and 7 bases respectively, with 21 bases between them. The CDR3 sequence: CASYAEVGKGNSPLHF. CDR3 in DNA: TGTGCCAGCTACGCTGAAGTTGGGAAGGGGAATTCACCCCTCCACTTT.

Only a few counts were recorded for this clonotype. The junction shows a germline mismatch at one end, possibly a read error. CDR3 DNA sequence: TGCAGTGCTCGAGACGCTGTGACTGCGACCTACGAGCAGTACTTC. Residues: CSARDAVTATYEQYF. V usage is TRBV20-1 and J usage is TRBJ2-7, with no clear D. Germline lookup yields CDR1 DFQATT and CDR2 SNEGSKA (reference sequence). The CDR3 has 15 amino acids.

V usage is TRBV24-1 and J usage is TRBJ1-1; 7 bases map to TRBD1. The CDR3 is 13 residues long. Germline trimming cut 7 bases from V and 8 bases from J; bases unmatched to any gene: 9. Germline assignment: CDR1 KGHDR and CDR2 SFDVKD. The CDR3 DNA reads TGTGCCACCAGGGGTGGAGGGGGCGGCGAAGCTTTCTTT. It translates to CATRGGGGGEAFF.

V gene TRBV20-1 combines with J gene TRBJ2-3; no definite D call. Germline loops: CDR1 DFQATT, CDR2 SNEGSKA (reference sequence). The CDR3 has 14 residues. Trimming stripped 4 bases from V and 3 bases from J, with 14 bases between. CDR3 sequence: CSAIGELWTDTQYF. For the CDR3, the DNA is TGCAGTGCTATTGGGGAACTGTGGACAGATACGCAGTATTTT.

CDR3 DNA: TGCAGTGCTAGACCGATTGGTACCTACGAGCAGTACTTC. It yields the protein CSARPIGTYEQYF. The rearrangement links TRBV20-1 to TRBJ2-7; D gene ambiguous. With 2 bases removed from V and 2 bases from J, the gap between germline ends came to 10 bases. The CDR3 spans 13 residues. Germline V gene data show CDR1 as DFQATT and CDR2 as SNEGSKA (reference sequence).

This clonotype was picked up a small number of times. The chain recombines TRBV12-3 or TRBV12-4 with TRBJ2-7, with 7 nucleotides matching TRBD1. Trimming cost V 6 bases and J 1 base; bases outside gene matches: 9. The CDR3 length is 15 residues. DNA for the CDR3: TGTGCCAGCAGCGGGACGGACAGGCTTTCCTACGAGCAGTACTTC. It is translated as CASSGTDRLSYEQYF.

Only a few counts were recorded for this clonotype. The rearrangement joins TRBV7-2 to TRBJ1-5, with TRBD1 matching 8 bases. The V segment lost 1 base and the J segment 5 bases; nucleotides outside the gene matches: 4. This CDR3 region has 15 residues. CDR1 is SGHTA and CDR2 is FQGNSA in the germline V gene. The CDR3 reads CASSLVRGQDQPQHF. In DNA form, the CDR3 reads TGTGCCAGCAGCTTAGTCAGGGGGCAGGATCAGCCCCAGCATTTT.

This clonotype showed up many times. V usage is TRBV11-1 and J usage is TRBJ2-7; tentatively, D is TRBD1 (6 bases). V lost 6 bases and J lost 5, with 29 bases in between. Germline CDR1 SGHAT, CDR2 FQDESV (reference sequence). The length of the CDR3 is 18 residues. This CDR3 reads CASSPYLSGHLMKNEQYF. The DNA for the CDR3 is TGTGCCAGCAGTCCTTACCTATCGGGACACCTCATGAAAAACGAGCAGTACTTC.

This sequence joins TRBV7-8 and TRBJ2-3; no reliable D call. Trimming removed 7 bases from V and 5 bases from J, with 22 bases in between. This CDR3 is built from 16 residues. The V gene's germline CDR1 is SGHVS and CDR2 FQNEAQ. CDR3 nucleotides: TGTGCCAGCACCTTTTCCGGACCCACGATATTAGATACGCAGTATTTT. This translates into CASTFSGPTILDTQYF.

The chain joins TRBV6-1 to TRBJ2-1; 12 bases agree with TRBD2. The CDR3 extends over 16 amino acids. Germline-derived CDR1 and CDR2 are MNHNS and SASEGT. V dropped 6 bases and J dropped 4; count of bases not matched to a gene: 7. CDR3 DNA: TGTGCCAGCAGGGATACTAGCGGGGGGATTTACAATGAGCAGTTCTTC. Residues: CASRDTSGGIYNEQFF.

CDR3 nucleotides: TGTGCCAGCCACAGGGGGGGAAATCAAGAGACCCAGTACTTC. Protein sequence: CASHRGGNQETQYF. The chain carries TRBV14 and TRBJ2-5; weak D call: TRBD1 (8 bases). CDR1 and CDR2 from the germline V gene are SGHDN and FVKESK. CDR3 length equals 14 residues. The V end lost 8 bases, the J end lost 2 bases, and 15 bases lay between the germline ends. Complete variable domain (other parts from reference TRBV14 and TRBJ2-5): EAGVTQFPSHSVIEKGQTVTLRCDPISGHDNLYWYRRVMGKEIKFLLHFVKESKQDESGMPNNRFLAERTGGTYSTLKVQPAELEDSGVYFCASHRGGNQETQYFGPGTRLLVL.

J is TRBJ1-1 and V is TRBV5-5; TRBD1 matches 12 bases. This CDR3 has 14 residues. V gave up 4 bases and J gave up 5 bases; unmatched junction bases: 3. CDR1 and CDR2 from the germline V gene are SGHKS and YYEKEE (reference sequence). The CDR3 DNA is TGTGCCAGCAGCCGGGACAGGGGGCGAACTGAAGCTTTCTTT. This gives the protein CASSRDRGRTEAFF.

The chain joins TRBV28 to TRBJ2-3; D remains unclear. V was pared by 4 bases and J by 1 base, with 15 bases between. The CDR3 extends over 16 amino acids. CDR1 MDHEN and CDR2 SYDVKM come from the germline V gene. Here the CDR3 DNA reads TGTGCCAGCAGTTCGTCTGTGGGCGTGGGCACAGATACGCAGTATTTT. Protein: CASSSSVGVGTDTQYF.